This T cell receptor beta chain stems from a study of T cell responses to AZD1222 COVID-19 vaccine. Sequenced by immunoSEQ multiplex PCR; TCRdb stores in-frame clones only, minus some. The sample gives more than 80,000 clones, just over 85% of which show up once; more than 8.5% is in the top ten. This receptor was obtained from an adult in good health. The sequenced sample was peripheral blood, obtained on day 0 of AZD1222 vaccination.

The CDR3 loop reads CSAADVYEQYF. The DNA of the CDR3 is TGCAGCGCTGCGGACGTCTACGAGCAGTACTTC. The chain has TRBV20-1 and TRBJ2-7; unclear D gene. The CDR3 has 11 residues. CDR1 is DFQATT and CDR2 is SNEGSKA in the germline V gene (reference sequence).